Listed below are T cell receptor beta chains from one sample, sequenced in a study of response to subunit inactivated influenza vaccine. Each CDR3 protein gets one entry after TCRdb re-called the RT-PCR reads with MiXCR. The sample carries 700,000 to 800,000 distinct CDR3 sequences, 18% recorded once. Sequenced here: PBMCs from blood, sampled roughly 5 days after vaccination. The receptors were sampled from a man over 45 who received an inactivated influenza vaccine. CDR3s include the opening cysteine and the closing phenylalanine or tryptophan. D genes are given only for firm matches. Size is omitted from some rows. Given values are once, few, many or a class for expanded clones.

>TRBJ2-3|TRBD1|TRBV7-2|NA
CASQKGQGSTDTQYF
TGTGCCAGTCAAAAGGGACAGGGGAGCACAGATACGCAGTATTTT
>TRBJ2-1|NA|TRBV6-2/TRBV6-3|NA
CASSYWDSNEQFF
TGTGCCAGCAGTTATTGGGACTCCAATGAGCAGTTCTTC
>TRBJ2-1|TRBD2|TRBV5-1|NA
CASSSTKTSGLENEQFF
TGCGCCAGCAGCTCGACAAAGACTAGCGGGTTGGAAAATGAGCAGTTCTTC
>TRBJ2-7|NA|TRBV4-1|few
CASSQGTTSSYEQYF
TGCGCCAGCAGCCAAGGCACCACTAGCTCCTACGAGCAGTACTTC
>TRBJ2-1|TRBD2|TRBV5-1|few
CASSHGTSLNSYNEQFF
TGCGCCAGCAGCCATGGGACTAGCCTAAACTCCTACAATGAGCAGTTCTTC
>TRBJ2-5|NA|TRBV7-2|NA
CASSFPQGIQETQYF
TGTGCCAGCAGCTTTCCACAGGGTATCCAAGAGACCCAGTACTTC
>TRBJ2-3|NA|TRBV4-3|NA
CASSQEGSLDGTDTQYF
TGCGCCAGCAGCCAAGAAGGTTCTCTGGACGGCACAGATACGCAGTATTTT
>TRBJ2-7|TRBD2|TRBV5-1|NA
CASSMGTSGRYEQYF
TGCGCCAGCAGCATGGGGACTAGCGGGAGGTACGAGCAGTACTTC
>TRBJ2-7|TRBD1|TRBV29-1|few
CSALDRGSYEQYF
TGCAGCGCATTGGACAGGGGTTCCTACGAGCAGTACTTC
>TRBJ2-7|NA|TRBV14|NA
CASSQGVVSYEQYF
TGTGCCAGCAGCCAAGGGGTGGTCTCCTACGAGCAGTACTTC
>TRBJ2-3|NA|TRBV15|few
CATRKKTGQDTQYF
TGTGCCACCAGGAAAAAGACGGGGCAAGATACGCAGTATTTT
>TRBJ2-1|NA|TRBV12-3/TRBV12-4|many
CASRQRGQQFF
TGTGCCAGCAGGCAGCGTGGCCAGCAGTTCTTC
>TRBJ2-2|TRBD1|TRBV6-1|NA
CASTLQGAGTGELFF
TGTGCCAGCACCCTACAGGGGGCGGGCACCGGGGAGCTGTTTTTT
>TRBJ2-3|NA|TRBV7-3|NA
CASSNQYTDTQYF
TGTGCCAGCAGCAACCAGTATACAGATACGCAGTATTTT
>TRBJ2-2|TRBD2|TRBV5-1|few
CASSERGTSGIGELFF
TGCGCCAGCAGCGAGAGGGGGACTAGCGGGATCGGGGAGCTGTTTTTT
>TRBJ2-1|NA|TRBV4-2|few
CASSHDFGNNEQFF
TGTGCCAGCAGCCATGACTTTGGGAACAATGAGCAGTTCTTC
>TRBJ2-1|NA|TRBV30|NA
CAWSGRTNEQFF
TGTGCCTGGAGTGGCAGGACCAATGAGCAGTTCTTC
>TRBJ2-3|NA|TRBV20-1|many
CSARDLHRRSDTQYF
TGCAGTGCTAGAGATCTGCACAGGAGGTCAGATACGCAGTATTTT
>TRBJ2-7|NA|TRBV11-2|NA
CASSSLRARNEQYF
TGTGCCAGCAGCTCCCTAAGGGCAAGGAACGAGCAGTACTTC
>TRBJ2-7|NA|TRBV5-1|NA
CASSLGRVVNEQYF
TGCGCCAGCAGCTTGGGCAGGGTGGTCAACGAGCAGTACTTC
>TRBJ2-6|NA|TRBV4-3|few
CASSQPGTGANVLTF
TGCGCCAGCAGCCAACCGGGGACTGGGGCCAACGTCCTGACTTTC
>TRBJ2-5|NA|TRBV11-2|NA
CASSLDRGYQETQYF
TGTGCCAGCAGCTTAGATCGAGGGTACCAAGAGACCCAGTACTTC
>TRBJ2-1|NA|TRBV6-2/TRBV6-3|NA
CASSYLGRAVHNEQFF
TGTGCCAGCAGTTACCTTGGCAGGGCAGTCCACAATGAGCAGTTCTTC
>TRBJ2-1|NA|TRBV6-2/TRBV6-3|NA
CASSYALHRADEQFF
TGTGCCAGCAGTTACGCGTTGCACAGGGCGGATGAGCAGTTCTTC
>TRBJ1-2|NA|TRBV6-2/TRBV6-3|few
CASKPAGDATGYTF
TGTGCCAGCAAACCTGCTGGGGACGCCACTGGCTACACCTTC
>TRBJ2-2|NA|TRBV19|few
CAVRRAGELFF
TGTGCCGTTCGGCGGGCCGGGGAGCTGTTTTTT
>TRBJ2-7|TRBD1|TRBV2|NA
CASSEGTGSHEQYF
TGTGCCAGCAGTGAAGGGACAGGGTCCCACGAGCAGTACTTC
>TRBJ2-5|TRBD1|TRBV12-3/TRBV12-4|NA
CASSRPGQVETQYF
TGTGCCAGCAGTCGACCCGGACAGGTCGAGACCCAGTACTTC
>TRBJ2-1|NA|TRBV11-2|NA
CASTQRGIPYNEQFF
TGTGCCAGCACACAACGGGGGATCCCGTACAATGAGCAGTTCTTC
>TRBJ2-1|TRBD2|TRBV24-1|NA
CATSDSGTSGRAYQNEQFF
TGTGCCACCAGTGATTCCGGGACTAGCGGGAGGGCCTATCAGAATGAGCAGTTCTTC
>TRBJ2-7|NA|TRBV7-2|NA
CASSLGRGWEQYF
TGTGCCAGCAGCTTAGGGCGTGGTTGGGAGCAGTACTTC
>TRBJ2-4|TRBD1|TRBV28|NA
CASGEGVGQGNIQYF
TGTGCCAGCGGGGAGGGCGTGGGACAGGGAAACATTCAGTACTTC
>TRBJ2-7|TRBD1|TRBV5-1|NA
CASSLGDRESEQYF
TGCGCCAGCAGCTTGGGGGACAGGGAGAGCGAGCAGTACTTC
>TRBJ2-7|NA|TRBV7-9|many
CASSHPQGIRDEQYF
TGTGCCAGCAGCCACCCTCAGGGTATCAGAGACGAGCAGTACTTC
>TRBJ1-1|NA|TRBV7-6|NA
CASSLDGGILNTEAFF
TGTGCCAGCAGCTTAGATGGAGGTATCTTGAACACTGAAGCTTTCTTT
>TRBJ2-1|TRBD1|TRBV20-1|few
CSALSTGGRYEQFF
TGCAGTGCTCTGTCGACAGGGGGCCGGTATGAGCAGTTCTTC
>TRBJ2-3|TRBD1|TRBV5-1|many
CASSRDSSTDTQYF
TGCGCCAGCAGCCGGGACAGTTCCACAGATACGCAGTATTTT
>TRBJ2-1|NA|TRBV5-4|NA
CASSWGPGENNEQFF
TGTGCCAGCAGCTGGGGGCCCGGGGAGAACAATGAGCAGTTCTTC
>TRBJ2-4|TRBD1|TRBV20-1|few
CSARDRDSHIQYF
TGCAGTGCTCGGGACAGGGATTCGCACATTCAGTACTTC
>TRBJ2-5|TRBD2|TRBV28|NA
CASRILGRADETQYF
TGTGCCAGCAGAATCCTTGGGAGGGCCGATGAGACCCAGTACTTC
>TRBJ1-5|TRBD1|TRBV19|NA
CATQQGNQPQHF
TGTGCCACCCAACAGGGGAATCAGCCCCAGCATTTT
>TRBJ2-5|TRBD2|TRBV20-1|NA
CSARKGTSGGETQYF
TGCAGTGCTAGAAAAGGGACTAGCGGAGGAGAGACCCAGTACTTC
>TRBJ2-2|NA|TRBV29-1|NA
CSVEDSQTSTGELFF
TGCAGCGTTGAAGATTCCCAGACTAGCACCGGGGAGCTGTTTTTT
>TRBJ1-4|NA|TRBV12-3/TRBV12-4|NA
CASSLRAQNEKLFF
TGTGCCAGCAGCCTTCGGGCGCAAAATGAAAAACTGTTTTTT
>TRBJ1-6|NA|TRBV14|NA
CASSHWTMGSPLHF
TGTGCCAGCAGCCACTGGACAATGGGTTCACCCCTCCACTTT
>TRBJ1-4|TRBD1|TRBV10-3|NA
CAISESPDRVNEKLFF
TGTGCCATCAGTGAGTCTCCGGACAGGGTTAATGAAAAACTGTTTTTT
>TRBJ1-1|NA|TRBV20-1|few
CSARGGAANTEAFF
TGCAGTGCTCGAGGAGGGGCCGCGAACACTGAAGCTTTCTTT
>TRBJ1-1|NA|TRBV7-2|NA
CASSPTRGGYTEAFF
TGTGCCAGCAGCCCGACAAGGGGCGGCTACACTGAAGCTTTCTTT
>TRBJ2-7|TRBD2|TRBV20-1|few
CSASRSSGTYEQYF
TGCAGTGCTAGCAGATCCAGCGGGACCTACGAGCAGTACTTC
>TRBJ2-1|TRBD2|TRBV7-8|NA
CASSPGGGQNYEQFF
TGTGCCAGCAGCCCGGGGGGGGGCCAAAATTATGAGCAGTTCTTC
>TRBJ2-7|TRBD1|TRBV29-1|many
CSVPGQSSYEQYF
TGCAGCGTTCCGGGACAGAGCTCCTACGAGCAGTACTTC
>TRBJ2-3|TRBD1|TRBV5-1|many
CASSRDRASTDTQYF
TGCGCCAGCAGCCGGGACAGGGCCAGCACAGATACGCAGTATTTT
>TRBJ2-1|NA|TRBV5-1|few
CASSLLPMDEQFF
TGCGCCAGCAGCTTGCTCCCAATGGATGAGCAGTTCTTC
>TRBJ2-2|NA|TRBV20-1|NA
CSARDTSSGELFF
TGCAGTGCTAGAGATACTAGCTCCGGGGAGCTGTTTTTT
>TRBJ2-7|NA|TRBV23-1|NA
CASSQFGHYEQYF
TGCGCCAGCAGTCAATTCGGCCACTACGAGCAGTACTTC